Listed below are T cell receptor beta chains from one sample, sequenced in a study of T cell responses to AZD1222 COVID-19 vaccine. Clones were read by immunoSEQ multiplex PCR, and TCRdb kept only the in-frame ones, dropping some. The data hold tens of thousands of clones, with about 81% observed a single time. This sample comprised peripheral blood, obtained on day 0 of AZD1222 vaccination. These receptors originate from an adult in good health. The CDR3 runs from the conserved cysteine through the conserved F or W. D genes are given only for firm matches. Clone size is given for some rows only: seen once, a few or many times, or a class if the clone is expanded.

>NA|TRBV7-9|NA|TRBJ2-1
TGTGCCAGCAGCTTAGTTGATGAGCAGTTCTTC
CASSLVDEQFF
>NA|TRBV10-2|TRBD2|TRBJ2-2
TGCGCCAGCAGTGGGCGCGGAGCGGGAGGAGTTACCGGGGAGCTGTTTTTT
CASSGRGAGGVTGELFF
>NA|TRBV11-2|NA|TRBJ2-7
TGTGCCAGCAGCTTAGGAGGAACAGGGGAGGCCTACGAGCAGTACTTC
CASSLGGTGEAYEQYF
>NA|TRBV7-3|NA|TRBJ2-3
TGTGCCAGCAGCTTAACGGGGGCCCAAGATACGCAGTATTTT
CASSLTGAQDTQYF
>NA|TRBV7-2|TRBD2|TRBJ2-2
TGTGCCAGCAGCCAAAATAGCGGGGGGAACACCGGGGAGCTGTTTTTT
CASSQNSGGNTGELFF
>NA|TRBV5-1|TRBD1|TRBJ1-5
TGCGCCAGCAGCGTGGGACAGGGAAGCAATCAGCCCCAGCATTTT
CASSVGQGSNQPQHF
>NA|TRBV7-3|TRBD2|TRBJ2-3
TGTGCCAGCAGCTTAGCGGGAGTCGCGGAAACGCAGTATTTT
CASSLAGVAETQYF
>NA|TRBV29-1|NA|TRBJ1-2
TGCAGCGTTGTCGAAGGGCTCGGCTACACCTTC
CSVVEGLGYTF
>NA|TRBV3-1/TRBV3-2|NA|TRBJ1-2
TGTGCCAGCAGCCAAGGGAGGCTAACGGGCTACACCTTC
CASSQGRLTGYTF
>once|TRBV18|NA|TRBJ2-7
TGTGCCAGCTCACCAGACCAGAGGGGCGAGCAGTACTTC
CASSPDQRGEQYF
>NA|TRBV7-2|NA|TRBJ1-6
TGTGCCAGCAGCTTGGTGATAGGGGATAATTCACCCCTCCACTTT
CASSLVIGDNSPLHF
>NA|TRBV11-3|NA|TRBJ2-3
TGTGCCAGCAGCTTTAGGGGGGCAGATACGCAGTATTTT
CASSFRGADTQYF
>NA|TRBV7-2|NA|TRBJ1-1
TGTGCCAGCAGCCAAATTACTGAAGCTTTCTTT
CASSQITEAFF
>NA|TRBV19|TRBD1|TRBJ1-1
TGTGCCAGTATCCTGCAGGGGGGGGTTTTGAACACTGAAGCTTTCTTT
CASILQGGVLNTEAFF
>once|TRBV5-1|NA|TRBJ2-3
TGCGCCAGCAGCTTGATGGAGGGATCGGATACGCAGTATTTT
CASSLMEGSDTQYF
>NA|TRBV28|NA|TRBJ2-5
TGTGCCAGCAGAGTCACCCAAGGGGAGACCCAGTACTTC
CASRVTQGETQYF
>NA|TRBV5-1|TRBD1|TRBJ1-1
TGCGCCAGCAGCTTTAGACAGGGCCGGAACACTGAAGCTTTCTTT
CASSFRQGRNTEAFF
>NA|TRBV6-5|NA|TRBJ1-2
TGTGCCAGCAGTTATGGTGAAGGGAGCGACGGCTACACCTTC
CASSYGEGSDGYTF
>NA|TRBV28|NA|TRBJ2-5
TGTGCCAGCAGTATACCGACAGAACAAGAGACCCAGTACTTC
CASSIPTEQETQYF
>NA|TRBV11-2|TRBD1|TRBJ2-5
TGTGCCAGCAGCTTGGGGACAGGGGGCGAGGAGACCCAGTACTTC
CASSLGTGGEETQYF
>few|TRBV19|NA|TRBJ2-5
TGTGCCAGTAGTATAAGCGTCAGTCAAGAGACCCAGTACTTC
CASSISVSQETQYF
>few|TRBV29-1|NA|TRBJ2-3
TGCAGCGTTGGCCGCACCCTCAACACAGATACGCAGTATTTT
CSVGRTLNTDTQYF
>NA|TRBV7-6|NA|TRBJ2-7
TGTGCCAGCAGCGGGACGACCTACGAGCAGTACTTC
CASSGTTYEQYF
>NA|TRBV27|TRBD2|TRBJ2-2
TGTGCCAGCAGTGAACTCGGACTAGCGGGAGGAGCCGGGGAGCTGTTTTTT
CASSELGLAGGAGELFF
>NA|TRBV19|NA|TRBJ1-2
TGTGCCAGTAGTCTAGAGGGTAGGAGTAGCGCCTTC
CASSLEGRSSAF
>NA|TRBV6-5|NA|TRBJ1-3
TGTGCCAGCAGTTACTCCGCGACAGGTCTTGGAAACACCATATATTTT
CASSYSATGLGNTIYF
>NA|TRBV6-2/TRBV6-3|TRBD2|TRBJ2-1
TGTGCCAGCAGTTACTTAGGACTAGCGGGAACTAACTACAATGAGCAGTTCTTC
CASSYLGLAGTNYNEQFF
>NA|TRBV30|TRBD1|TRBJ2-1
TGTGCCTGCCTTTATACAGGGGGATTCAATGAGCAGTTCTTC
CACLYTGGFNEQFF
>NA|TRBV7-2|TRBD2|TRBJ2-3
TGTGCCAGCAGCTTAGGCGGGAGTGGGGCAGATACGCAGTATTTT
CASSLGGSGADTQYF
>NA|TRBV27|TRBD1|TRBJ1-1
TGTGCCAGCAGTTTAGCCACTCCCGGGACAGCTCTCACTGAAGCTTTCTTT
CASSLATPGTALTEAFF
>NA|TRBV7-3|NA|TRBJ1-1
TGTGCCAGCAGCTTAAGCCAGAACACTGAAGCTTTCTTT
CASSLSQNTEAFF
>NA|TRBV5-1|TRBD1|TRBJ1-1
TGCGCCAGCAGCCCCGGACAGGGTCCGAACACTGAAGCTTTCTTT
CASSPGQGPNTEAFF
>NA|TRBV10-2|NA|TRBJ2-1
TGCGCCAGCAGACTGACAGAAAACAATGAGCAGTTCTTC
CASRLTENNEQFF